This T cell receptor (beta chain) stems from a study of cytomegalovirus exposure and HLA in healthy donors. Details on this clone: The antigen is unknown.

Overall study findings and caveats: Presence/absence analyses rested on an assumption that sequencing depth was roughly uniform across donors. Association with HLA alleles at 0.05 false discovery rate was found for around 15,000 TCR beta sequences in a later analysis. Earlier analysis looked at TCR beta V segments, and most were productive about 87% or about 30% of the time. Several of the most significant clusters were apparently associated with common viral pathogens in a later analysis.

The PCR made use of 60 Vbeta and 13 Jbeta primers. Produced via immunoSEQ multiplex PCR; TCRdb's table is partial and in-frame only. The repertoire holds about 99,000 clones, with approximately 80% as singletons. The germline CDR1 and CDR2 sequences are SGHAT and FQNNGV. The V and J ends lost 2 bases and 6 bases respectively, with 4 bases between them. This CDR3 is built from 12 residues. Sequencing used PBMCs. The receptor was derived from a young woman in good health and CMV-seropositive. This chain links TRBV11-2 with TRBJ1-4; no firm D call. The CDR3 protein is CASSLTHEKLFF. In nucleotides, the CDR3 is TGTGCCAGCAGCTTAACACATGAAAAACTGTTTTTT.